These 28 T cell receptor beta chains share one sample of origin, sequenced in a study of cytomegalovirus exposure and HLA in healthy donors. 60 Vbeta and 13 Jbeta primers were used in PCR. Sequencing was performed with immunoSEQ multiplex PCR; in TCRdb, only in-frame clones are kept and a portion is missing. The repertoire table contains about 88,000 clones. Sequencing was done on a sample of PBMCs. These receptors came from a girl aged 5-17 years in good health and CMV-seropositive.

CDR3 region: CASSQITGSGKNTEAFF. Here the CDR3 DNA reads TGTGCCAGCAGCCAGATCACAGGGTCGGGAAAGAACACTGAAGCTTTCTTT. The chain carries TRBV4-2 and TRBJ1-1, with D possibly TRBD1 on 6 matching bases. The CDR3 has 17 amino acids. Looked up from germline, CDR1 is LGHNA and CDR2 is YNFKEQ. The V end was cut by 3 bases, the J end by 1 base, with 18 bases between.

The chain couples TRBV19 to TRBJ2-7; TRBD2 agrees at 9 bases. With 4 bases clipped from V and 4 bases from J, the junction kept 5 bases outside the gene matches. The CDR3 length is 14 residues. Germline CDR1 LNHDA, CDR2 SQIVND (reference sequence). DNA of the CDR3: TGTGCCAGTAGTAAAGCGGGGGGCTCTTACGAGCAGTACTTC. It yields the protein CASSKAGGSYEQYF.

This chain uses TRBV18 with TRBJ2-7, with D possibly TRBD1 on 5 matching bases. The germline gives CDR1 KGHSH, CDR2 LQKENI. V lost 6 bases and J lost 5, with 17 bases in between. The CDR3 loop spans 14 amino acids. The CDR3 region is CASSRDSGNDEQYV. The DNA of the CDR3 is TGTGCCAGCTCGCGAGATTCAGGGAACGACGAGCAGTACGTC.

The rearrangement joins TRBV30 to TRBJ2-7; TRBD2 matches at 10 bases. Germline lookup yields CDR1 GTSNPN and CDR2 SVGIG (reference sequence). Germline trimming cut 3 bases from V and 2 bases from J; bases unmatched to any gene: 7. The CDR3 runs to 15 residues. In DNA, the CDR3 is TGTGCCTGGAGCGGGAGGAGCGGGGGGGCCTACGAGCAGTACGTC. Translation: CAWSGRSGGAYEQYV.

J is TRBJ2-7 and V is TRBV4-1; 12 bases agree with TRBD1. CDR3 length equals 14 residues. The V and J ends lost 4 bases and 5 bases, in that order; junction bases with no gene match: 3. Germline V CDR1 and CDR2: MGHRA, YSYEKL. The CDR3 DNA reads TGCGCCAGCAGCCGGGGGACAGGGGGCAACGAGCAGTACTTC. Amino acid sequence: CASSRGTGGNEQYF.

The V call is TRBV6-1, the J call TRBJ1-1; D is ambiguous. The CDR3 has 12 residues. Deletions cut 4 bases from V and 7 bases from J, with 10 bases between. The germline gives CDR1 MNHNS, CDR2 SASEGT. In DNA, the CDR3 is TGTGCCAGCAGTGGTCGTCCCCTTGAAGCTTTCTTT. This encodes CASSGRPLEAFF.

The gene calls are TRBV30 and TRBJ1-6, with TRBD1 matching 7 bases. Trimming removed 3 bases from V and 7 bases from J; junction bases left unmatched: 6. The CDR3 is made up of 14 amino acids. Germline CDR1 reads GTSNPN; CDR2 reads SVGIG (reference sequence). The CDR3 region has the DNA TGTGCCTGGAGCCGACAGGGTGACAATTCACCCCTCCACTTT. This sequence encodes CAWSRQGDNSPLHF. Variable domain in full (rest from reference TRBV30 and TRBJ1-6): SQTIHQWPATLVQPVGSPLSLECTVEGTSNPNLYWYRQAAGRGLQLLFYSVGIGQISSEVPQNLSASRPQDRQFILSSKKLLLSDSGFYLCAWSRQGDNSPLHFGNGTRLTVT.

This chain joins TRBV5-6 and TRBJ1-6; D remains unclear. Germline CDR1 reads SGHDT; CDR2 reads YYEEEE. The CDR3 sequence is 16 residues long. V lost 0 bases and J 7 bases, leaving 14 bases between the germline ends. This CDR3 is CASSLGQVKYNSPLHF. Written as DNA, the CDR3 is TGTGCCAGCAGCTTGGGGCAGGTGAAGTACAATTCACCCCTCCACTTT.

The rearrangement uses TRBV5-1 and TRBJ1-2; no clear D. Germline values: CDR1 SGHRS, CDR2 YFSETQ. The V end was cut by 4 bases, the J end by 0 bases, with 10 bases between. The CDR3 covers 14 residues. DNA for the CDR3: TGCGCCAGCAGCGCCGACTTTGCTAACTATGGCTACACCTTC. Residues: CASSADFANYGYTF.

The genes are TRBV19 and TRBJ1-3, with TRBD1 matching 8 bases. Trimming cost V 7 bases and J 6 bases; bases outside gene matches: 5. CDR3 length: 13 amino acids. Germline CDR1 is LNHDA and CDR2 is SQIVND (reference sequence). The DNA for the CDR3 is TGTGCCAGTAAGGACAGGGCTGAAAACACCATATATTTT. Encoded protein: CASKDRAENTIYF.

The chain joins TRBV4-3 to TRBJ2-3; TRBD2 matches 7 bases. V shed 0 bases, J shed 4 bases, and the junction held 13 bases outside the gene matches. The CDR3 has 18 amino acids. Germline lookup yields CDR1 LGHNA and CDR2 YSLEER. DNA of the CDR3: TGCGCCAGCAGCCAAGATAGGGTACTAGCGTGGGATGCAGATACGCAGTATTTT. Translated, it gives CASSQDRVLAWDADTQYF.

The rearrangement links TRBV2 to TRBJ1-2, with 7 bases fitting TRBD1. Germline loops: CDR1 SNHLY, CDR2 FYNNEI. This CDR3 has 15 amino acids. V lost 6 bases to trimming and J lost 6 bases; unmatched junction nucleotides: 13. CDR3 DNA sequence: TGTGCCAGCAGCGGTGTCAAGGGGGCGTGGGATGGCTACACCTTC. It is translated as CASSGVKGAWDGYTF.

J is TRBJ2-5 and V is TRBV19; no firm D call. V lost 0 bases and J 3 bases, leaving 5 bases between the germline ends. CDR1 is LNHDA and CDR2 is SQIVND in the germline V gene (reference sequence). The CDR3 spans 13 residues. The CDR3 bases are TGTGCCAGTAGTATAGAACTAAAAGAGACCCAGTACTTC. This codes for CASSIELKETQYF.

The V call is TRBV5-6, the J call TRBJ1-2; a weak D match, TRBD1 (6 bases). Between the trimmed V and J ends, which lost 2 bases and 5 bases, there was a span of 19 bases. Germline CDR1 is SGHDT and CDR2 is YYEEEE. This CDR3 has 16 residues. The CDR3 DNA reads TGTGCCAGCAGCTTTGTTACAGGGAATGCGGATTATGGCTACACCTTC. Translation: CASSFVTGNADYGYTF. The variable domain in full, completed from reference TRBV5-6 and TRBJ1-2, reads DAGVTQSPTHLIKTRGQQVTLRCSPKSGHDTVSWYQQALGQGPQFIFQYYEEEERQRGNFPDRFSGHQFPNYSSELNVNALLLGDSALYLCASSFVTGNADYGYTFGSGTRLTVV.

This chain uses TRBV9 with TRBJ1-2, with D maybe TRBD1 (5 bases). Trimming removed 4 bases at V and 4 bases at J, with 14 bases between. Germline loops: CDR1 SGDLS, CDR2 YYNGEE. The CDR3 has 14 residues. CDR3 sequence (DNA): TGTGCCAGCAGCACAGCTCGACAGCCCTATGGCTACACCTTC. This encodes CASSTARQPYGYTF.

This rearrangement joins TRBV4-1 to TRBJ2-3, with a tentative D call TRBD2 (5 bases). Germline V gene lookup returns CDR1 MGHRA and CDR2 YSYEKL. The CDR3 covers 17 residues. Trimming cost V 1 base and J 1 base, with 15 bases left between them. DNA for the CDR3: TGCGCCAGCAGCCAAGGGCCCATGCCGGAGGGCACAGATACGCAGTATTTT. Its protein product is CASSQGPMPEGTDTQYF.

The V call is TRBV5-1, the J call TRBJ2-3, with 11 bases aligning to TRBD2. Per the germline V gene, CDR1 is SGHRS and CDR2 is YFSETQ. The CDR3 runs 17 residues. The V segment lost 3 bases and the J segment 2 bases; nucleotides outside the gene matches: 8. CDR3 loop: CASSSSLAGGTTDTQYF. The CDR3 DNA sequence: TGCGCCAGCAGCTCTTCATTAGCGGGGGGGACCACAGATACGCAGTATTTT.

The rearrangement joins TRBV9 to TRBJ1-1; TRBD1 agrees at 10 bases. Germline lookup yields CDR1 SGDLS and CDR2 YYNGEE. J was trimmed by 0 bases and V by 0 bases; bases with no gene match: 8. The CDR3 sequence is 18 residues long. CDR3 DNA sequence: TGTGCCAGCAGCGTAGGGGACAGGGGAAGTTCGTTGAACACTGAAGCTTTCTTT. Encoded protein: CASSVGDRGSSLNTEAFF.

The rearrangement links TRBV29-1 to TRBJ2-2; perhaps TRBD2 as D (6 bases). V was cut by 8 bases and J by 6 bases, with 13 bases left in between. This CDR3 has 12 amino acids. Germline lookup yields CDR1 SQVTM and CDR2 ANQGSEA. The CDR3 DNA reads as TGCAGCATGAGGAGGGCGCCCGGGGAGCTGTTTTTT. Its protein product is CSMRRAPGELFF.

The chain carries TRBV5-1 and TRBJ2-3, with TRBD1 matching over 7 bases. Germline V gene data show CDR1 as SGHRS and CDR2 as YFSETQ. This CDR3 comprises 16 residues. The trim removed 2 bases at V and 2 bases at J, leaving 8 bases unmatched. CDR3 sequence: CASSFLGGLNTDTQYF. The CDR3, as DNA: TGCGCCAGCAGCTTCTTAGGGGGCTTGAACACAGATACGCAGTATTTT. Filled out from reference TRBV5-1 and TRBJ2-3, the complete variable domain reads KAGVTQTPRYLIKTRGQQVTLSCSPISGHRSVSWYQQTPGQGLQFLFEYFSETQRNKGNFPGRFSGRQFSNSRSEMNVSTLELGDSALYLCASSFLGGLNTDTQYFGPGTRLTVL.

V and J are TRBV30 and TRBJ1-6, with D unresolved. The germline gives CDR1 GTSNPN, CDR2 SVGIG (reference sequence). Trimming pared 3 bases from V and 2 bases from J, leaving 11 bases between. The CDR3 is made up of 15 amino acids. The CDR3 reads CAWSTVNPYNSPLHF. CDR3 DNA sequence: TGTGCCTGGAGCACGGTAAATCCCTATAATTCACCCCTCCACTTT.

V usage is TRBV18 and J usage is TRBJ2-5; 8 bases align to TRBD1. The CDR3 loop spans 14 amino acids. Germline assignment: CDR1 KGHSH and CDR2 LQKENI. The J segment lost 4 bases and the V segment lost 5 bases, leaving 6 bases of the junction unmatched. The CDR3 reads CASSRTGSGETQYF. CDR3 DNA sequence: TGTGCCAGCTCAAGGACAGGGAGCGGAGAGACCCAGTACTTC. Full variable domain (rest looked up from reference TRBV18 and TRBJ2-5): NAGVMQNPRHLVRRRGQEARLRCSPMKGHSHVYWYRQLPEEGLKFMVYLQKENIIDESGMPKERFSAEFPKEGPSILRIQQVVRGDSAAYFCASSRTGSGETQYFGPGTRLLVL.

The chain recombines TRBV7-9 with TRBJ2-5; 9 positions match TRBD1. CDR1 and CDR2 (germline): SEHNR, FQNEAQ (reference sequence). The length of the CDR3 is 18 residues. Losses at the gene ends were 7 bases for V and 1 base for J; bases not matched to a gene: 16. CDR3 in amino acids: CASTFEGTGSRGQETQYF. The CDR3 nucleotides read TGTGCCAGCACCTTTGAGGGGACAGGGAGTAGGGGCCAAGAGACCCAGTACTTC. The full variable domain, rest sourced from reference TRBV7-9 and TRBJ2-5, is DTGVSQNPRHKITKRGQNVTFRCDPISEHNRLYWYRQTLGQGPEFLTYFQNEAQLEKSRLLSDRFSAERPKGSFSTLEIQRTEQGDSAMYLCASTFEGTGSRGQETQYFGPGTRLLVL.

The CDR3, as DNA: TGTGCCAGCAGCGCGGAGGACAGGGGACACTACGAGCAGTACTTC. This encodes CASSAEDRGHYEQYF. The chain links TRBV7-9 to TRBJ2-7; 9 bases line up with TRBD1. Germline V gives CDR1 SEHNR, CDR2 FQNEAQ (reference sequence). Trimming at V came to 5 bases and at J to 3 bases, leaving 8 bases not matched to a gene. The CDR3 contains 15 residues.

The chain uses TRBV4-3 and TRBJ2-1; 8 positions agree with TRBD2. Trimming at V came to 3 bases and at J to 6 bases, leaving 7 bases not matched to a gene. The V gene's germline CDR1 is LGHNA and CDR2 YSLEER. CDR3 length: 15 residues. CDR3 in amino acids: CASSHPGLGVNEQFF. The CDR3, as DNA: TGCGCCAGCAGCCACCCGGGACTAGGGGTCAATGAGCAGTTCTTC.

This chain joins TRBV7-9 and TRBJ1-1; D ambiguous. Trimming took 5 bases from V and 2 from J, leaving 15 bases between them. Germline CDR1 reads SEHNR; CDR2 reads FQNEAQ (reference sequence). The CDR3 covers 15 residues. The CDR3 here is CASSPRRSINTEAFF. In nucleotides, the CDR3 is TGTGCCAGCAGCCCAAGGAGAAGCATCAACACTGAAGCTTTCTTT.

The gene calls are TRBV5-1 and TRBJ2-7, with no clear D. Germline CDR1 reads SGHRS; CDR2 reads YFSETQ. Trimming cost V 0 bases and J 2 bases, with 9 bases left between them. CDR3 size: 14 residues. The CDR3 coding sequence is TGCGCCAGCAGCTTGGCTTGGCAGACCTACGAGCAGTACTTC. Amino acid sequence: CASSLAWQTYEQYF.

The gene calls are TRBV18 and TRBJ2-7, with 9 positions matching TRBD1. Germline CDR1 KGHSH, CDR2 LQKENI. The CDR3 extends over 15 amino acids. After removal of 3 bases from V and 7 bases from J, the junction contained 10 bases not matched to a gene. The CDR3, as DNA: TGTGCCAGCTCACCCTCGGACAGGGGAGCGAGGGAGCAGTACTTC. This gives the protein CASSPSDRGAREQYF. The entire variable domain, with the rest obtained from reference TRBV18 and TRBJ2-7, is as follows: NAGVMQNPRHLVRRRGQEARLRCSPMKGHSHVYWYRQLPEEGLKFMVYLQKENIIDESGMPKERFSAEFPKEGPSILRIQQVVRGDSAAYFCASSPSDRGAREQYFGPGTRLTVT.